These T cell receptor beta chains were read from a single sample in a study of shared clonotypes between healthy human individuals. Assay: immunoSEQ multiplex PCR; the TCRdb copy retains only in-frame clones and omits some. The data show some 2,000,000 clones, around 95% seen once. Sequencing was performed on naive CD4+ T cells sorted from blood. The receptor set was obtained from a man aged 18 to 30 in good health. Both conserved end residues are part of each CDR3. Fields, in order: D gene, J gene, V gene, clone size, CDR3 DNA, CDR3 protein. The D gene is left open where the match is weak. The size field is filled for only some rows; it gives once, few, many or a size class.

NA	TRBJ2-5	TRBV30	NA	TGTGCCTGGAGTCGTTACTCCGAGACCCAGTACTTC	CAWSRYSETQYF
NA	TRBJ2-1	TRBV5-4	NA	TGTGCCAGCAGCTTTCAGGGCCTGAACAATGAGCAGTTCTTC	CASSFQGLNNEQFF
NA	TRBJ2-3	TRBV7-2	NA	TGTGCCAGCAGCTTAGGCCAGGGGTGGGATACGCAGTATTTT	CASSLGQGWDTQYF
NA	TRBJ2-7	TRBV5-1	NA	TGCGCCAGCAGCTTGAGGGCAGGCGACGAGCAGTACTTC	CASSLRAGDEQYF
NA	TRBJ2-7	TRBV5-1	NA	TGCGCCAGCAGCTTGAGTTCCTACGAGCAGTACTTC	CASSLSSYEQYF
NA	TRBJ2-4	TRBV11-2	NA	TGTGCCAGCAGCCGGCCGGGCGGCCGGGTTCAGTACTTC	CASSRPGGRVQYF
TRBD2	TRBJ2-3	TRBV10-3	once	TGTGCCATCAGTGAGTCACTAGCGGGAGGGGGAGATACGCAGTATTTT	CAISESLAGGGDTQYF
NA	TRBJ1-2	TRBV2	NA	TGTGCCAGCAGTGGATGGGCGGTGTTGGCTAATGGCTACACCTTC	CASSGWAVLANGYTF
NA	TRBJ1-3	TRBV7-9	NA	TGTGCCAGCAGCCCAGGACAGGGAAACACCATATATTTT	CASSPGQGNTIYF
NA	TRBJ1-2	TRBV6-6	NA	TGTGCCAGCACAAACAGGGTTAACTATGGCTACACCTTC	CASTNRVNYGYTF
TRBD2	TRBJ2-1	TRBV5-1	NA	TGCGCCAGCAGCTTAAACCCTAGCGGGATCTACAATGAGCAGTTCTTC	CASSLNPSGIYNEQFF
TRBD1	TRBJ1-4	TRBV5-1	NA	TGCGCCAGCAGCTTGGGACAGGGCGGGAAACTGTTTTTT	CASSLGQGGKLFF
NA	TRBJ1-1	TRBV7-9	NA	TGTGCCAGCAGCCCCAGGGTGGACACTGAAGCTTTCTTT	CASSPRVDTEAFF
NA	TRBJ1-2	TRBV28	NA	TGTGCCAGCAGTCCACAACAGGATGCGATCTATAGTGGCTACACCTTC	CASSPQQDAIYSGYTF
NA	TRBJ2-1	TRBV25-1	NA	TGTGCCACCGGAGTTAGCGGACCCTCCTACAATGAGCAGTTCTTC	CATGVSGPSYNEQFF
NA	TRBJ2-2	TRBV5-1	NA	TGCGCCAGCAGCTTGGAAGGGGGTCCGAACACCGGGGAGCTGTTTTTT	CASSLEGGPNTGELFF
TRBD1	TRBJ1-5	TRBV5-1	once	TGCGCCAGCAGCTTGGGGACAGGGGAAGGGCAGCCCCAGCATTTT	CASSLGTGEGQPQHF
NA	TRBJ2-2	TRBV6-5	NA	TGTGCCAGCAGTTTCTCTCCGGGCGGGGAGCTGTTTTTT	CASSFSPGGELFF
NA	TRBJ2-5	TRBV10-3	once	TGTGCCATCAGCGGCCGGGTGGATGGGGAGACCCAGTACTTC	CAISGRVDGETQYF
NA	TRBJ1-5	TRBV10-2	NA	TGCGCCAGCAGTGATTTGGGGGCCCAAAGGGGACCCCAGCATTTT	CASSDLGAQRGPQHF
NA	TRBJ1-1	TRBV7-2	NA	TGTGCCAGCAGCTTAATGGCAGCCACTGAAGCTTTCTTT	CASSLMAATEAFF
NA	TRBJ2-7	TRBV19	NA	TGTGCCAGTAGTATGGGTAGCGGCTACGAGCAGTACTTC	CASSMGSGYEQYF
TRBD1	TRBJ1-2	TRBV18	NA	TGTGCCAGCTCACCCGGACAGGACTATGGCTACACCTTC	CASSPGQDYGYTF
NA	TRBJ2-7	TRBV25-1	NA	TGTGCCAGCGGGGGGACAGCACCCAGCTCCTACGAGCAGTACTTC	CASGGTAPSSYEQYF
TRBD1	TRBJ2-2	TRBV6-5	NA	TGTGCCAGCAGTTATTCCGGGACAGCGAACACCGGGGAGCTGTTTTTT	CASSYSGTANTGELFF
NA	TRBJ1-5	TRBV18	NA	TGTGCCAGCTCACCGGACAATGGAGGCCAGCCCCAGCATTTT	CASSPDNGGQPQHF
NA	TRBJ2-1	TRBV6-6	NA	TGTGCCAGCAGTTCAAGCGGTGGCTCCTACAATGAGCAGTTCTTC	CASSSSGGSYNEQFF
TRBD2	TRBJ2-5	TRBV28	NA	TGTGCCAGCAGTTTAAATAGCGGGGGGAAAGAGACCCAGTACTTC	CASSLNSGGKETQYF
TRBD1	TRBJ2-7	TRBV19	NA	TGTGCCAGTAGTATAGACGGGACAGGGTTGTTCTACGAGCAGTACTTC	CASSIDGTGLFYEQYF
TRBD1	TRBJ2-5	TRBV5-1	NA	TGCGCCAGCAGCTTGGAGGGGGCTCGGCAAGAGACCCAGTACTTC	CASSLEGARQETQYF
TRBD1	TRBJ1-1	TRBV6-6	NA	TGTGCCAGCAGTTTTGGGACAGATAAAGCTTTCTTT	CASSFGTDKAFF
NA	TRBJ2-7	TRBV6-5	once	TGTGCCAGCAGCCGCGCCGGGCCAGTCTACGAGCAGTACTTC	CASSRAGPVYEQYF
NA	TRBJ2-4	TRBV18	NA	TGTGCCAGCTCACCACCGGCCCGGGCCAAAAACATTCAGTACTTC	CASSPPARAKNIQYF
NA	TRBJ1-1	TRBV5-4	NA	TGTGCCAGCAGCTTTGCAGCCAGCGGCACTGAAGCTTTCTTT	CASSFAASGTEAFF
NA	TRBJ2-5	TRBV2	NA	TGTGCCAGCAGCGATCCCGGCAGGGCGGATCCCCAAGAGACCCAGTACTTC	CASSDPGRADPQETQYF
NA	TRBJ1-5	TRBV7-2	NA	TGTGCCAGCAGCTTAGGCCCTGAGGGGGGCAATCAGCCCCAGCATTTT	CASSLGPEGGNQPQHF
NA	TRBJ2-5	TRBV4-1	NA	TGCGCCAGCAGCCCGATGGGCCAGCAGACAGAGACCCAGTACTTC	CASSPMGQQTETQYF
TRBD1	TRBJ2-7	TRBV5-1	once	TGCGCCAGCAGCTTGGTTGGACAGGGTCCCTACGAGCAGTACTTC	CASSLVGQGPYEQYF
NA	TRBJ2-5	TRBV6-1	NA	TGTGCCAGCAGCGGGGGCGGAGAGACCCAGTACTTC	CASSGGGETQYF
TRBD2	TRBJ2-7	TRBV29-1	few	TGCAGCGTTGCGGGGCTAGCGGGAGGGCCCTACGAGCAGTACTTC	CSVAGLAGGPYEQYF
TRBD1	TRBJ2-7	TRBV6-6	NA	TGTGCCAGCAGTCATGGACAGGGGGACACCTACGAGCAGTACTTC	CASSHGQGDTYEQYF